Listed here are 5 T cell receptor beta chains from one sample, sequenced in a study of blood T cell repertoires in COVID-19. Data came from immunoSEQ multiplex PCR; TCRdb stores just in-frame clones and leaves some out. The sample consists of more than 250,000 clones, around 87% of them appearing once. The specimen was peripheral blood. These receptors all come from a man between 45 and 60 years old with active or convalescent COVID-19.

CDR3 amino acids: CASSESPGGASDTQYF. The CDR3 DNA is TGCGCCAGCAGTGAGTCCCCAGGGGGCGCATCAGATACGCAGTATTTT. The chain carries TRBV10-1 and TRBJ2-3; TRBD1 matches at 8 bases. In germline, CDR1 is WNHNN, CDR2 SYGVQD (reference sequence). J gave up 4 bases and V 0 bases, and 6 bases lay outside the gene matches. The CDR3 spans 16 residues.

A single count supports this clone. The V call is TRBV6-5, the J call TRBJ1-5; D is undetermined. V lost 8 bases and J lost 8, with 13 bases in between. The CDR3 is 12 amino acids. Per the germline V gene, CDR1 is MNHEY and CDR2 is SVGAGI. CDR3 in amino acids: CASAAWREPQHF. CDR3 nucleotide sequence: TGTGCCAGCGCCGCTTGGAGGGAGCCCCAGCATTTT.

The CDR3 nucleotides read TGTGCCAGCAGCCAAGTCTGGGGCAGCACAGATACGCAGTATTTT. Protein: CASSQVWGSTDTQYF. V and J are TRBV3-1 (or the pseudogene TRBV3-2) and TRBJ2-3; TRBD1 is a possible D gene (5 bases). Germline V gene sequence: CDR1 LGHDT, CDR2 YNNKEL (reference sequence). Deletions cut 1 base from V and 0 bases from J, with 8 bases between. The CDR3 extends over 15 amino acids.

The V call is TRBV3-1 (or the pseudogene TRBV3-2), the J call TRBJ2-7; D is possibly TRBD1 (6 bases). Deletions cut 0 bases from V and 3 bases from J, with 12 bases between. CDR3 length: 15 residues. Germline CDR1 and CDR2: LGHDT and YNNKEL (reference sequence). The CDR3 protein is CASSQDRGMGYEQYF. CDR3 sequence (DNA): TGTGCCAGCAGCCAAGACAGGGGAATGGGCTACGAGCAGTACTTC.

This chain links TRBV7-2 with TRBJ1-2, with 9 positions matching TRBD1. The CDR3 loop spans 14 amino acids. J lost 2 bases, V lost 5 bases, and 3 bases had no gene match. CDR1 and CDR2 from the germline V gene are SGHTA and FQGNSA. As DNA, the CDR3 is TGTGCCAGCAGCCCACAGGGGGCAAACTATGGCTACACCTTC. This gives the protein CASSPQGANYGYTF.